These 30 T cell receptor beta chains came from one sample sequenced in a study of blood T cell repertoires in COVID-19. Sequencing used immunoSEQ multiplex PCR; TCRdb keeps in-frame clones, though not all of them. The sample shows some 70,000 clones, 81% of them seen only once. What was sequenced was peripheral blood. The receptors stem from a woman in her 70s with acute or convalescent COVID-19.

This clone was observed once. The chain is built from TRBV10-3 and TRBJ1-1; perhaps TRBD1 as D (6 bases). There are 15 residues in the CDR3. V dropped 3 bases and J dropped 1 base, with 12 bases sitting between them. Germline V gene data show CDR1 as ENHRY and CDR2 as SYGVKD. The chain's CDR3 is CAISERTAWNTEAFF. The CDR3 coding sequence is TGTGCCATCAGTGAAAGGACAGCATGGAACACTGAAGCTTTCTTT.

A few counts support this clone. The rearrangement links TRBV7-6 to TRBJ2-1; perhaps TRBD1 as D (6 bases). The CDR3 spans 15 residues. Trimming stripped 5 bases from V and 3 bases from J, with 14 bases between. The germline gives CDR1 SGHVS, CDR2 FNYEAQ. This CDR3 is CASSKTGSFYNEQFF. The CDR3 DNA is TGTGCCAGCAGCAAAACAGGGAGCTTCTACAATGAGCAGTTCTTC.

The J gene is TRBJ1-2, the V gene TRBV6-1; the match to TRBD1 covers 9 bases. This CDR3 is built from 15 residues. The germline gives CDR1 MNHNS, CDR2 SASEGT. V dropped 3 bases and J dropped 5; count of bases not matched to a gene: 7. The CDR3 reads CASSDPGQGPYGYTF. The DNA for the CDR3 is TGTGCCAGCAGTGACCCGGGACAGGGACCTTATGGCTACACCTTC.

The chain joins TRBV5-4 to TRBJ1-5, with D tentatively TRBD1 (6 bases). V was clipped by 4 bases and J by 3 bases, with 26 bases between them. This CDR3 has 19 amino acids. Germline V gives CDR1 SGHNT, CDR2 YYREEE (reference sequence). CDR3 region: CASSPNLVGGRRDNQPQHF. The CDR3 DNA sequence: TGTGCCAGCAGCCCGAACCTGGTGGGGGGGCGCCGAGACAATCAGCCCCAGCATTTT.

This chain connects TRBV6-5 to TRBJ1-6, with TRBD1 identical over 11 bases. The CDR3 has 14 residues. The germline V gene has CDR1 MNHEY and CDR2 SVGAGI. Germline trimming cut 5 bases from V and 9 bases from J; bases unmatched to any gene: 3. The CDR3: CASSMDRGPSPLHF. As DNA, the CDR3 is TGTGCCAGCAGTATGGACAGGGGGCCTTCACCCCTCCACTTT.

The chain is built from TRBV28 and TRBJ2-2; D gene unclear. Germline CDR1 MDHEN, CDR2 SYDVKM. CDR3 size: 17 residues. V lost 2 bases and J 7 bases, leaving 20 bases between the germline ends. Here the CDR3 DNA reads TGTGCCAGCAGTTTACCAGGCCGAGTAGTAACATACGGGGAGCTGTTTTTT. Translating gives CASSLPGRVVTYGELFF.

The chain recombines TRBV6-2 or TRBV6-3 with TRBJ1-1, with 9 bases matching TRBD1. The CDR3 is 15 residues long. V lost 1 base, J lost 4 bases, and 4 bases stayed unmatched. The germline gives CDR1 MNHEY, CDR2 SVGEGT. The CDR3 DNA reads as TGTGCCAGCAGTTACTGGAACAGGGGGCTCACTGAAGCTTTCTTT. Translating it yields CASSYWNRGLTEAFF.

The V call is TRBV5-8, the J call TRBJ1-6, with D possibly TRBD1 on 6 matching bases. Trimming took off 5 bases at V and 7 bases at J, with 16 bases between the two ends. CDR1 and CDR2 from the germline V gene are SGHTS and YDEGEE. CDR3 length equals 15 residues. CDR3 loop: CASRPSGTSNSPLHF. The CDR3 DNA reads TGTGCCAGCAGACCCTCCGGGACATCAAATTCACCCCTCCACTTT.

The rearrangement links TRBV18 to TRBJ2-3; 8 bases match TRBD1. The length of the CDR3 is 17 residues. Looked up from germline, CDR1 is KGHSH and CDR2 is LQKENI. The V gene end was trimmed by 3 bases and the J gene end by 0 bases; junction bases not matched to a gene: 8. In nucleotides, the CDR3 is TGTGCCAGCTCACCTACTGACAGGGGCTCTAGCACAGATACGCAGTATTTT. Encoded protein: CASSPTDRGSSTDTQYF.

This clone is labeled as medium-sized. The chain joins TRBV29-1 to TRBJ2-5, with TRBD2 matching over 13 bases. In germline, CDR1 is SQVTM, CDR2 ANQGSEA. CDR3 length: 19 residues. The ends lost 2 bases at V and 2 bases at J; junction bases unmatched: 14. CDR3 sequence (DNA): TGCAGCGTTGAATTGGGGACCGGGACTAGCGGGAACTCACAAGAGACCCAGTACTTC. Translating gives CSVELGTGTSGNSQETQYF.

The V gene is TRBV5-5, the J gene TRBJ1-1; D perhaps matches TRBD1 (6 bases). V was cut by 6 bases and J by 2 bases, with 26 bases left in between. Germline-derived CDR1 and CDR2 are SGHKS and YYEKEE (reference sequence). This CDR3 is 18 amino acids long. CDR3 region: CASMSGTSISSLNTEAFF. The CDR3 DNA reads as TGTGCCAGCATGTCGGGGACAAGCATCTCCTCACTCAACACTGAAGCTTTCTTT.

Only one count was recorded for this clone. This chain uses TRBV11-2 with TRBJ2-7, with TRBD2 matching over 8 bases. With V trimmed by 2 bases and J by 0 bases, 12 bases remained unmatched. Germline V gene data show CDR1 as SGHAT and CDR2 as FQNNGV. This CDR3 contains 18 residues. This chain's CDR3 is CASSLRHGAGGFSYEQYF. The CDR3, as DNA: TGTGCCAGCAGCTTAAGACATGGGGCGGGAGGCTTCTCCTACGAGCAGTACTTC.

The gene calls are TRBV29-1 and TRBJ2-7; a possible D gene is TRBD2 (5 bases). This CDR3 is built from 12 residues. The V and J ends lost 7 bases and 2 bases respectively, with 12 bases between them. Germline values: CDR1 SQVTM, CDR2 ANQGSEA. The DNA of the CDR3 is TGCAGCGCCGGGGTTTCCCCCTACGAGCAGTACTTC. Translated, it gives CSAGVSPYEQYF.

This chain links TRBV7-6 with TRBJ1-1; TRBD1 matches at 8 bases. V gave up 3 bases and J gave up 3 bases; unmatched junction bases: 0. In germline, CDR1 is SGHVS, CDR2 FNYEAQ. This CDR3 contains 13 residues. The chain's CDR3 is CASSLTGDTEAFF. DNA of the CDR3: TGTGCCAGCAGCTTGACAGGGGACACTGAAGCTTTCTTT.

The V gene is TRBV27, the J gene TRBJ2-1; 10 nucleotides align to TRBD2. The V gene end was trimmed by 3 bases and the J gene end by 10 bases; junction bases not matched to a gene: 6. CDR1 is MNHEY, CDR2 SMNVEV, per germline (reference sequence). The CDR3 spans 14 residues. Here the CDR3 DNA reads TGTGCCAGCAGTTTCACTCCGGGACTAGCGGAGCAGTTCTTC. Its protein is CASSFTPGLAEQFF.

The chain links TRBV7-9 to TRBJ1-1; D may be TRBD1 (5 bases). The germline V gene has CDR1 SEHNR and CDR2 FQNEAQ (reference sequence). The CDR3 contains 14 residues. The V end was cut by 5 bases, the J end by 2 bases, with 12 bases between. The DNA of the CDR3 is TGTGCCAGCAGCCGGATGACAGCAAACACTGAAGCTTTCTTT. This sequence encodes CASSRMTANTEAFF.

This chain connects TRBV30 to TRBJ2-1; maybe TRBD2 (6 bases). Germline V gene lookup returns CDR1 GTSNPN and CDR2 SVGIG (reference sequence). V lost 3 bases to trimming and J lost 0 bases, with 9 bases between them. This CDR3 is built from 14 residues. DNA for the CDR3: TGTGCCTGGAGCCGGCGGGACTCCTACAATGAGCAGTTCTTC. It codes for CAWSRRDSYNEQFF.

This chain connects TRBV28 to TRBJ1-1; D is unresolved. This CDR3 contains 14 residues. CDR1 MDHEN and CDR2 SYDVKM come from the germline V gene. Trimming removed 5 bases at V and 6 bases at J, with 16 bases between. CDR3 in amino acids: CASSQPGMVAEAFF. CDR3 sequence (DNA): TGTGCCAGCAGTCAACCGGGGATGGTGGCTGAAGCTTTCTTT. The full variable domain, rest sourced from reference TRBV28 and TRBJ1-1, is DVKVTQSSRYLVKRTGEKVFLECVQDMDHENMFWYRQDPGLGLRLIYFSYDVKMKEKGDIPEGYSVSREKKERFSLILESASTNQTSMYLCASSQPGMVAEAFFGQGTRLTVV.

The rearrangement uses TRBV7-8 and TRBJ2-7; 7 bases line up with TRBD2. Losses at the gene ends were 5 bases for V and 0 bases for J; bases not matched to a gene: 7. Germline V gene sequence: CDR1 SGHVS, CDR2 FQNEAQ. This CDR3 has 15 amino acids. Written as DNA, the CDR3 is TGTGCCAGCAGCCACTTGGGGGGGATCTCCTACGAGCAGTACTTC. This codes for CASSHLGGISYEQYF. The full variable domain, with the rest looked up from reference TRBV7-8 and TRBJ2-7, is GAGVSQSPRYKVAKRGQDVALRCDPISGHVSLFWYQQALGQGPEFLTYFQNEAQLDKSGLPSDRFFAERPEGSVSTLKIQRTQQEDSAVYLCASSHLGGISYEQYFGPGTRLTVT.

The chain carries TRBV6-2 or TRBV6-3 and TRBJ1-2; 8 bases match TRBD1. CDR3 length: 14 amino acids. Germline CDR1 is MNHEY and CDR2 is SVGEGT. V was clipped by 5 bases and J by 10 bases; unmatched bases: 12. The CDR3 bases are TGTGCCAGCAGTACCGACAGGGGTTGGAGTTTCTACACCTTC. It translates to CASSTDRGWSFYTF.

The chain combines TRBV27 with TRBJ1-6, with TRBD1 matching over 8 bases. The CDR3 runs to 17 residues. After removal of 3 bases from V and 8 bases from J, the junction contained 12 bases not matched to a gene. In germline, CDR1 is MNHEY, CDR2 SMNVEV (reference sequence). The CDR3 nucleotides read TGTGCCAGCAGTTTTGAGACAGGGGCCAACGGTTATTCACCCCTCCACTTT. Translated: CASSFETGANGYSPLHF.

In nucleotides, the CDR3 is TGCGCCAGCAGATTCGGAGCGGGAGGGTCCAATGAGCAGTTCTTC. Its translation: CASRFGAGGSNEQFF. The chain combines TRBV5-1 with TRBJ2-1; 10 bases agree with TRBD2. This CDR3 spans 15 amino acids. Germline CDR1 SGHRS, CDR2 YFSETQ. The junction had 8 bases not matched to a gene; V was cut back by 5 bases and J by 6 bases. The full variable domain, its missing parts supplied by reference TRBV5-1 and TRBJ2-1, is KAGVTQTPRYLIKTRGQQVTLSCSPISGHRSVSWYQQTPGQGLQFLFEYFSETQRNKGNFPGRFSGRQFSNSRSEMNVSTLELGDSALYLCASRFGAGGSNEQFFGPGTRLTVL.

V and J are TRBV3-1 (or the pseudogene TRBV3-2) and TRBJ2-3; tentatively, D is TRBD2 (5 bases). The V end was cut by 0 bases, the J end by 0 bases, with 19 bases between. The germline CDR1 and CDR2 sequences are LGHDT and YNNKEL (reference sequence). This CDR3 spans 19 amino acids. The CDR3 here is CASSQDGVSATFSTDTQYF. In DNA, the CDR3 is TGTGCCAGCAGCCAAGACGGAGTTAGCGCGACCTTTAGCACAGATACGCAGTATTTT.

This clone was counted between two and nine times. V and J are TRBV18 and TRBJ2-5; TRBD1 matches 9 bases. J lost 1 base, V lost 0 bases, and 3 bases had no gene match. Germline V CDR1 and CDR2: KGHSH, LQKENI. The CDR3 runs 16 residues. The DNA for the CDR3 is TGTGCCAGCTCACCACCGACAGGGGGGATCCAAGAGACCCAGTACTTC. Protein product: CASSPPTGGIQETQYF.

V and J are TRBV19 and TRBJ2-7, with D maybe TRBD1 (5 bases). There are 14 residues in the CDR3. V was cut by 6 bases and J by 2 bases, with 14 bases left in between. CDR1 LNHDA and CDR2 SQIVND come from the germline V gene (reference sequence). For the CDR3, the DNA is TGTGCCAGTAGAAATACAGGAACAGCCTACGAGCAGTACTTC. This codes for CASRNTGTAYEQYF.

This rearrangement joins TRBV27 to TRBJ1-2; 10 bases are shared with TRBD1. Germline V CDR1 and CDR2: MNHEY, SMNVEV (reference sequence). The CDR3 covers 13 residues. After removal of 3 bases from V and 8 bases from J, the junction contained 3 bases not matched to a gene. CDR3 in DNA: TGTGCCAGCAGTTTCAGGGACAGGGGAGGCTACACCTTC. Translation gives CASSFRDRGGYTF.

This rearrangement joins TRBV5-1 to TRBJ2-7, with 8 positions matching TRBD1. CDR1 SGHRS and CDR2 YFSETQ come from the germline V gene. The length of the CDR3 is 21 residues. V shed 0 bases and J 3 bases; nucleotides not matched to a gene: 23. CDR3 residues: CASSLAFGGSSQGARGYEQYF. As DNA, the CDR3 is TGCGCCAGCAGCTTGGCTTTCGGTGGCTCTTCCCAGGGGGCGCGGGGCTACGAGCAGTACTTC.

V is TRBV28 and J is TRBJ1-5; D perhaps matches TRBD1 (6 bases). Trimming shortened V by 7 bases and J by 6 bases, and 16 bases separated the two germline ends. This CDR3 has 14 amino acids. Germline CDR1 MDHEN, CDR2 SYDVKM. CDR3 sequence (DNA): TGTGCCAGCACCCTTGGGGGGGCGGGTCAGCCCCAGCATTTT. Protein: CASTLGGAGQPQHF.

The chain uses TRBV11-2 and TRBJ2-6; TRBD1 aligns across 9 bases. Germline V CDR1 and CDR2: SGHAT, FQNNGV. J lost 3 bases, V lost 3 bases, and 3 bases had no gene match. This CDR3 spans 16 amino acids. The CDR3 spells CASSFTGGGGANVLTF. The CDR3, as DNA: TGTGCCAGCAGCTTCACAGGGGGCGGTGGGGCCAACGTCCTGACTTTC. The whole variable domain, remainder taken from reference TRBV11-2 and TRBJ2-6, is EAGVAQSPRYKIIEKRQSVAFWCNPISGHATLYWYQQILGQGPKLLIQFQNNGVVDDSQLPKDRFSAERLKGVDSTLKIQPAKLEDSAVYLCASSFTGGGGANVLTFGAGSRLTVL.

The rearrangement joins TRBV7-2 to TRBJ2-7, with D uncertain. The germline gives CDR1 SGHTA, CDR2 FQGNSA. The CDR3 has 13 residues. Between the trimmed V and J ends, which lost 4 bases and 6 bases, there was a span of 13 bases. CDR3 in DNA: TGTGCCAGCAGCTCTCCTCTAGACGTCGAGCAGTACTTC. This codes for CASSSPLDVEQYF.